This TCR beta chain emerged from a study of T cell repertoires in cytomegalovirus infection. TCRdb redid the calling of the reads with MiXCR, one entry per CDR3 protein. This sample has some 450,000 distinct CDR3 sequences, with under 40% found just once. CDR3 size: 15 residues. The V and J ends lost 0 bases and 9 bases, in that order; junction bases with no gene match: 7. CDR1 MGHRA and CDR2 YSYEKL come from the germline V gene. The TCR comes from a human donor in good health (CMV status not recorded). Some clones in this sample may be carry-over from other donors' samples. Specimen: PBMCs. The chain couples TRBV4-1 to TRBJ2-1; TRBD2 matches 8 bases. Here the CDR3 DNA reads TGCGCCAGCAGCCAAGACGGGGGGGGTGAGGGTGAGCAGTTCTTC. It yields the protein CASSQDGGGEGEQFF.